This T cell receptor beta chain was recorded in a study of cytomegalovirus exposure and HLA in healthy donors. Study-level results: Earlier analysis looked at TCR beta V segments, and most were productive about 87% or about 30% of the time.

Primers: 60 Vbeta forward and 13 Jbeta reverse. Libraries were prepared by immunoSEQ multiplex PCR; TCRdb keeps only in-frame clonotypes and omits some of them. Here the sample spans 110,000 or so clones, 70% to 90% being singletons. To note about this clone: Antigen: not known.

The germline V gene encodes CDR1 MNHEY and CDR2 SVGAGI. V dropped 6 bases and J dropped 0; count of bases not matched to a gene: 5. This CDR3 is built from 15 residues. The sequencing input was PBMCs. The gene calls are TRBV6-5 and TRBJ2-3, with 8 positions matching TRBD2. The TCR sequence derives from a man aged 40-50 years in good health and CMV-seronegative. The CDR3 nucleotides are TGTGCCAGCAGGTCACTAGCGGCTAGCACAGATACGCAGTATTTT. It codes for CASRSLAASTDTQYF.